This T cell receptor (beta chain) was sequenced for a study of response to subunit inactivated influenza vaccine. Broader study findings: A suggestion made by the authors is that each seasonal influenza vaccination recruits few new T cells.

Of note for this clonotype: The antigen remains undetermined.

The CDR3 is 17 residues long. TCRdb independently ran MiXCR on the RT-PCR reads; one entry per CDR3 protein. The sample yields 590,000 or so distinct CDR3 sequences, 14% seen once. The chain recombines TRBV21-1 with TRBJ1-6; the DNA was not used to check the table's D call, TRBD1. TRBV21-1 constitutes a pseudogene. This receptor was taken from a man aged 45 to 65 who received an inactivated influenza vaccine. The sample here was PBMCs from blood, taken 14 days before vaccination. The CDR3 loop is CASSKVKAGLYNSPLHF. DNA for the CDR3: TGTGCCAGCAGCAAAGTAAAGGCAGGGTTGTATAATTCACCCCTCCACTTT.